The next 10 T cell receptor beta chains were all read from a single sample in a study of T cell responses to AZD1222 COVID-19 vaccine. Profiling relied on immunoSEQ multiplex PCR, and the TCRdb table lists in-frame clones only, not all of them. The data show approximately 120,000 clones, over 90% seen once. This material consisted of peripheral blood, taken on day 0 of AZD1222 vaccination. The receptors were gathered from an adult in good health.

The chain combines TRBV21-1 with TRBJ2-5; the D segment call TRBD1 is taken from the table without a DNA check. TRBV21-1 is a known pseudogene. The length of the CDR3 is 13 residues. CDR3 loop: CASSAGQQETQYF. In DNA, the CDR3 is TGTGCCAGCAGCGCGGGACAGCAAGAGACCCAGTACTTC.

This clone was observed a single time. V usage is TRBV15 and J usage is TRBJ1-2; 9 nucleotides agree with TRBD1. Trimming took 7 bases from V and 8 from J; bases not matched to a gene: 8. Germline V CDR1 and CDR2: LNHNV, YYDKDF (reference sequence). The CDR3 spans 13 residues. The CDR3 DNA reads TGTGCCACCAACACAGGGGGCGCGGGAGGCTACACCTTC. This translates into CATNTGGAGGYTF.

The J gene is TRBJ1-1, the V gene TRBV4-2; D possibly corresponds to TRBD1 (6 bases). Trimming took 5 bases from V and 3 from J, leaving 10 bases between them. CDR3 length: 13 residues. Germline CDR1 reads LGHNA; CDR2 reads YNFKEQ. Here the CDR3 reads CASSKGGDTEAFF. Written as DNA, the CDR3 is TGTGCCAGCAGCAAGGGGGGAGACACTGAAGCTTTCTTT.

This chain links TRBV12-5 with TRBJ2-7, with 8 bases lining up with TRBD1. This CDR3 is 13 amino acids long. CDR1 is LGHNT and CDR2 is FRNRAP in the germline V gene. Losses at the gene ends were 4 bases for V and 7 bases for J; bases not matched to a gene: 6. CDR3 coding DNA: TGTGCTAGTGGTTCTTGGACAGGGCGGGAGCAGTACTTC. As protein: CASGSWTGREQYF.

The CDR3 spells CASSDNRDRLYF. In DNA form, the CDR3 reads TGTGCCAGCAGTGATAACCGGGACAGGTTGTACTTC. The chain has TRBV2 and TRBJ2-7, with 8 bases fitting TRBD1. The CDR3 is made up of 12 amino acids. Per the germline V gene, CDR1 is SNHLY and CDR2 is FYNNEI. V was pared by 3 bases and J by 12 bases, with 7 bases of the junction left unmatched.

This sequence joins TRBV19 and TRBJ1-2; 8 bases are shared with TRBD1. This CDR3 has 15 amino acids. Germline trimming cut 5 bases from V and 8 bases from J; bases unmatched to any gene: 13. Germline V CDR1 and CDR2: LNHDA, SQIVND (reference sequence). CDR3 residues: CASSPVGQVTYGYTF. CDR3 nucleotides: TGTGCCAGTAGTCCAGTGGGACAGGTTACATACGGCTACACCTTC.

The chain couples TRBV19 to TRBJ2-1; 10 positions agree with TRBD2. There are 15 residues in the CDR3. CDR1 is LNHDA, CDR2 SQIVND, per germline (reference sequence). Losses at the gene ends were 4 bases for V and 5 bases for J; bases not matched to a gene: 5. The CDR3 region has the DNA TGTGCCAGTAGTACTATAGCGGGGGGAAACAATGAGCAGTTCTTC. Translation gives CASSTIAGGNNEQFF.

This clone was counted once. The J gene is TRBJ1-2, the V gene TRBV6-5, with TRBD1 as a possible D gene (5 bases). Germline CDR1 is MNHEY and CDR2 is SVGAGI. The CDR3 length is 13 residues. Trimming removed 5 bases from V and 4 bases from J, with 11 bases in between. This CDR3 reads CASSPGAAYGYTF. Here the CDR3 DNA reads TGTGCCAGCAGTCCCGGGGCAGCCTATGGCTACACCTTC.

The gene calls are TRBV12-3 or TRBV12-4 and TRBJ2-7; tentatively, D is TRBD2 (5 bases). V was trimmed by 5 bases and J by 6 bases, leaving 14 bases between them. The CDR3 covers 13 residues. The CDR3: CASSPYREGEQYF. The CDR3 DNA follows: TGTGCCAGCAGTCCCTATCGAGAGGGCGAGCAGTACTTC.

This clone appeared a few times. This chain joins TRBV7-9 and TRBJ1-1, with TRBD1 as a possible D gene (6 bases). V lost 1 base and J 6 bases, leaving 15 bases between the germline ends. Germline CDR1 SEHNR, CDR2 FQNEAQ (reference sequence). CDR3 size: 15 residues. CDR3: CASSLVVGQKAEAFF. CDR3 DNA: TGTGCCAGCAGCTTAGTCGTTGGACAGAAAGCTGAAGCTTTCTTT.